The 16 T cell receptor beta chains below come from one sample, sequenced in a study of cytomegalovirus exposure and HLA in healthy donors. This PCR relied on a set of 60 Vbeta primers and 13 Jbeta primers. Clones were sequenced by immunoSEQ multiplex PCR, and TCRdb holds only the in-frame ones, with some missing. Listed are 180,000 or so clones; less than 0.85% falls within the top ten. Sequenced input: PBMCs. These receptors originate from a boy younger than 18 in good health and CMV-seronegative.

The J gene is TRBJ2-6, the V gene TRBV30; possible D gene TRBD2, 6 bases. The CDR3 has 14 amino acids. In germline, CDR1 is GTSNPN, CDR2 SVGIG (reference sequence). Written as DNA, the CDR3 is TGTGCGGAGAGCAGGGCGGGAGGGGCCAACGTCCTGACTTTC. The encoded protein is CAESRAGGANVLTF.

V usage is TRBV6-1 and J usage is TRBJ2-5; 8 bases are a match to TRBD1. The germline CDR1 and CDR2 sequences are MNHNS and SASEGT. The V and J ends lost 4 bases and 0 bases, in that order; junction bases with no gene match: 4. This CDR3 has 15 amino acids. CDR3 bases: TGTGCCAGCAGTGGACAGGGGACTTACCAAGAGACCCAGTACTTC. Translation gives CASSGQGTYQETQYF.

This chain uses TRBV7-9 with TRBJ2-7; D is undetermined. The germline V gene has CDR1 SEHNR and CDR2 FQNEAQ (reference sequence). V shed 6 bases and J shed 0 bases, with 15 bases lying between them. The CDR3 loop spans 15 amino acids. The CDR3 coding sequence is TGTGCCAGCAGTCTTAGCTCGGTTGGCTCCTACGAGCAGTACTTC. Translation gives CASSLSSVGSYEQYF.

V is TRBV28 and J is TRBJ1-2; D remains unclear. Germline CDR1 and CDR2: MDHEN and SYDVKM. V gave up 5 bases and J gave up 8 bases, with 15 bases separating them. The CDR3 totals 13 residues. The CDR3 is CASSTTLPGGYTF. CDR3 DNA sequence: TGTGCCAGCAGTACAACTCTACCCGGGGGCTACACCTTC.

This rearrangement joins TRBV5-1 to TRBJ2-2; 8 nucleotides match TRBD1. The CDR3 spans 15 residues. J gave up 5 bases and V 4 bases, and 7 bases lay outside the gene matches. The germline V gene encodes CDR1 SGHRS and CDR2 YFSETQ. CDR3 sequence (DNA): TGCGCCAGCAGCGAACCGGGACAGGAGACCGGGGAGCTGTTTTTT. Translated, it gives CASSEPGQETGELFF.

This sequence joins TRBV5-1 and TRBJ2-1; 11 nucleotides match TRBD2. The CDR3 loop spans 16 amino acids. The germline V gene encodes CDR1 SGHRS and CDR2 YFSETQ. Trimming at V came to 4 bases and at J to 0 bases, leaving 3 bases not matched to a gene. CDR3 DNA sequence: TGCGCCAGCAGCCAACTAGCGGGGGCCTCCTACAATGAGCAGTTCTTC. It encodes CASSQLAGASYNEQFF.

The gene calls are TRBV10-3 and TRBJ2-7; TRBD1 agrees at 9 bases. Germline lookup yields CDR1 ENHRY and CDR2 SYGVKD. V was pared by 6 bases and J by 2 bases, with 5 bases of the junction left unmatched. This CDR3 contains 14 residues. The CDR3: CAIRSGTGTYEQYF. The CDR3 nucleotides are TGTGCCATCAGATCCGGGACAGGGACCTACGAGCAGTACTTC.

This rearrangement joins TRBV4-2 to TRBJ2-3; 7 nucleotides line up with TRBD2. CDR1 is LGHNA and CDR2 is YNFKEQ in the germline V gene. With 4 bases clipped from V and 2 bases from J, the junction kept 6 bases outside the gene matches. This CDR3 contains 15 residues. CDR3: CASSPERGNTDTQYF. The CDR3 DNA reads as TGTGCCAGCAGCCCCGAGCGGGGAAACACAGATACGCAGTATTTT.

As for this clone: Other DNA sequences in the same sample also yield this CDR3. The chain joins TRBV6-5 to TRBJ1-1; D gene ambiguous. The V gene lost 8 bases and the J gene lost 1 base, with 8 bases spanning the gap. This CDR3 has 12 amino acids. Germline V gives CDR1 MNHEY, CDR2 SVGAGI. In nucleotides, the CDR3 is TGTGCCAGCTCCACCGGGAACACTGAAGCTTTCTTT. This gives the protein CASSTGNTEAFF.

This chain links TRBV5-5 with TRBJ1-5; 11 bases are shared with TRBD1. Germline-derived CDR1 and CDR2 are SGHKS and YYEKEE (reference sequence). V shed 4 bases, J shed 6 bases, and the junction held 0 bases outside the gene matches. CDR3 length: 13 residues. The CDR3: CASSGTGGQPQHF. In DNA, the CDR3 is TGTGCCAGCAGCGGGACAGGGGGTCAGCCCCAGCATTTT.

V gene TRBV9 combines with J gene TRBJ1-4, with 7 bases identical to TRBD1. V lost 3 bases and J lost 8; bases outside the gene matches: 10. The CDR3 sequence is 15 residues long. Per the germline V gene, CDR1 is SGDLS and CDR2 is YYNGEE. CDR3 DNA: TGTGCCAGCAGCGGCCTAGGGGGCTTAGGAGAAAAACTGTTTTTT. It yields the protein CASSGLGGLGEKLFF. Complete variable domain (other parts from reference TRBV9 and TRBJ1-4): DSGVTQTPKHLITATGQRVTLRCSPRSGDLSVYWYQQSLDQGLQFLIQYYNGEERAKGNILERFSAQQFPDLHSELNLSSLELGDSALYFCASSGLGGLGEKLFFGSGTQLSVL.

This chain uses TRBV5-4 with TRBJ2-1, with D possibly being TRBD2 (5 bases). The V gene lost 2 bases and the J gene lost 6 bases, with 18 bases spanning the gap. CDR1 and CDR2 from the germline V gene are SGHNT and YYREEE (reference sequence). The CDR3 sequence is 16 residues long. CDR3 region: CASSFSGLVKGNEQFF. Written as DNA, the CDR3 is TGTGCCAGCAGCTTCTCAGGACTGGTTAAGGGCAATGAGCAGTTCTTC.

V usage is TRBV9 and J usage is TRBJ1-3, with a weak D call TRBD1 (5 bases). Trimming shortened V by 4 bases and J by 2 bases, and 16 bases separated the two germline ends. Germline CDR1 SGDLS, CDR2 YYNGEE. The CDR3 loop spans 16 amino acids. The CDR3 DNA reads TGTGCCAGCAGCCGTTCCTTACCGGGGGCTGGAAACACCATATATTTT. Translation gives CASSRSLPGAGNTIYF.

The V call is TRBV2, the J call TRBJ2-7; 9 bases are a match to TRBD1. CDR3 length equals 14 residues. The V gene end was trimmed by 6 bases and the J gene end by 2 bases; junction bases not matched to a gene: 5. Germline CDR1 is SNHLY and CDR2 is FYNNEI. DNA for the CDR3: TGTGCCAGCAGGGGACAGGGTCGGACCTACGAGCAGTACTTC. Protein: CASRGQGRTYEQYF.

The V gene is TRBV5-1, the J gene TRBJ2-1, with TRBD1 matching over 8 bases. Germline V lookup: CDR1 SGHRS, CDR2 YFSETQ. The CDR3 spans 15 residues. V dropped 2 bases and J dropped 7; count of bases not matched to a gene: 8. The CDR3 DNA reads TGCGCCAGCAGCTTAAGACAGGGGTATATAAATGAGCAGTTCTTC. This sequence encodes CASSLRQGYINEQFF. Full variable domain (remainder filled in from reference TRBV5-1 and TRBJ2-1): KAGVTQTPRYLIKTRGQQVTLSCSPISGHRSVSWYQQTPGQGLQFLFEYFSETQRNKGNFPGRFSGRQFSNSRSEMNVSTLELGDSALYLCASSLRQGYINEQFFGPGTRLTVL.

V is TRBV2 and J is TRBJ2-7; D not resolved. V gave up 4 bases and J gave up 7 bases, with 14 bases separating them. The CDR3 is 13 residues long. Germline lookup yields CDR1 SNHLY and CDR2 FYNNEI. The CDR3 DNA sequence: TGTGCCAGCAGTGTTGTGAACGCGATGGAGCAGTACTTC. This codes for CASSVVNAMEQYF. Full variable domain (missing parts from reference TRBV2 and TRBJ2-7): EPEVTQTPSHQVTQMGQEVILRCVPISNHLYFYWYRQILGQKVEFLVSFYNNEISEKSEIFDDQFSVERPDGSNFTLKIRSTKLEDSAMYFCASSVVNAMEQYFGPGTRLTVT.